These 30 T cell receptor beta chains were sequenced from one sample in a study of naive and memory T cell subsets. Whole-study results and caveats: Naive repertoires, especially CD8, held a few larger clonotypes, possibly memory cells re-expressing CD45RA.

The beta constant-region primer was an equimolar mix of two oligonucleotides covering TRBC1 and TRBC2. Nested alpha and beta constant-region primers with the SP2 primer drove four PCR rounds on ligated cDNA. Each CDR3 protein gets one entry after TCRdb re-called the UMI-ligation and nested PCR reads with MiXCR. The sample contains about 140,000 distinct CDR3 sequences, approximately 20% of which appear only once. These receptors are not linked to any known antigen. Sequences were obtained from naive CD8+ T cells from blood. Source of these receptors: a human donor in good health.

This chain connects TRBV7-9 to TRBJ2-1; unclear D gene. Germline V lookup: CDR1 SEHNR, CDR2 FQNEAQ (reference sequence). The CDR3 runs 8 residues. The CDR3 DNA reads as TGTGCATCGGGTGAGCAGTTCTTC. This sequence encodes CASGEQFF.

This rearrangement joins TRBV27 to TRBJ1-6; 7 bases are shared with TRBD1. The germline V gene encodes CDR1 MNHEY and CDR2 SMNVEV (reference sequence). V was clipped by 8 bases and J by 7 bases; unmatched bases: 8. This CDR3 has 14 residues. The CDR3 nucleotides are TGTGCCAGCCGAAGCTCAGGGGGAAATTCACCCCTCCACTTT. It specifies CASRSSGGNSPLHF.

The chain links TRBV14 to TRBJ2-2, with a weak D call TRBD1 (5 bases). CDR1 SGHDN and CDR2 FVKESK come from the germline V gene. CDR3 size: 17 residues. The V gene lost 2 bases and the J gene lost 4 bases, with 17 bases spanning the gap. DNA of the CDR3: TGTGCCAGCAGCCAACTCACCACAGGATACCCCACCGGGGAGCTGTTTTTT. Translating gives CASSQLTTGYPTGELFF.

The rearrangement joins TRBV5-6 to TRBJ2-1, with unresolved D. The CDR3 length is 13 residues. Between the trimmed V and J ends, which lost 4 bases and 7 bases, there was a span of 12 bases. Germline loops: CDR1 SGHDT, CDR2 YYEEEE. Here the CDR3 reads CASSPGWSNEQFF. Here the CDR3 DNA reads TGTGCCAGCAGCCCGGGCTGGAGTAATGAGCAGTTCTTC.

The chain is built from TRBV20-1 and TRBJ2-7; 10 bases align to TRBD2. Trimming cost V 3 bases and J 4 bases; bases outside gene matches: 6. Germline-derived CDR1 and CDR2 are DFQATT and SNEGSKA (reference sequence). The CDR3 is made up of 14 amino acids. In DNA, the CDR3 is TGCAGTGCTAGGATAGCGGGAGGAGGTTACGAGCAGTACTTC. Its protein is CSARIAGGGYEQYF.

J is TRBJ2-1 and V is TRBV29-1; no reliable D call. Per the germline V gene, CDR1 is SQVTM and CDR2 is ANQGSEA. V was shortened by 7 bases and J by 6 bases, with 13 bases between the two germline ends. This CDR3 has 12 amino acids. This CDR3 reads CSAIPSINEQFF. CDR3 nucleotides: TGCAGCGCCATCCCTAGTATCAATGAGCAGTTCTTC.

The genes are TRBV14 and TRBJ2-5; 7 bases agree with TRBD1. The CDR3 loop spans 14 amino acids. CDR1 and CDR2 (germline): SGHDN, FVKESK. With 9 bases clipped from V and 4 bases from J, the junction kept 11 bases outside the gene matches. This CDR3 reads CASNTGVRRETQYF. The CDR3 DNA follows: TGTGCCAGTAACACAGGGGTCAGGAGAGAGACCCAGTACTTC.

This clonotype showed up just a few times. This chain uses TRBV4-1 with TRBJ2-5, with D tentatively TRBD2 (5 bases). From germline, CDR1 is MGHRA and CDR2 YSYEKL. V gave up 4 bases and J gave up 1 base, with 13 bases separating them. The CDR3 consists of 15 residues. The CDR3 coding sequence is TGCGCCAGCAGCCCGAGTGAAGGAGGCCAAGAGACCCAGTACTTC. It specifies CASSPSEGGQETQYF.

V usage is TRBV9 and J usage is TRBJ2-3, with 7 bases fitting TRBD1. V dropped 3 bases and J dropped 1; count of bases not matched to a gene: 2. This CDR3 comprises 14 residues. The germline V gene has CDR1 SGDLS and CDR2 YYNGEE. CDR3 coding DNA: TGTGCCAGCAGCGGACAGGGTGGCACAGATACGCAGTATTTT. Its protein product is CASSGQGGTDTQYF.

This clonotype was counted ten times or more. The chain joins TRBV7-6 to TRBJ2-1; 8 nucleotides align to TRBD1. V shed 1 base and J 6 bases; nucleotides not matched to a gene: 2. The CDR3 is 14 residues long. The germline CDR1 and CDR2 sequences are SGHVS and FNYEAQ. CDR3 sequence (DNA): TGTGCCAGCAGCTTAGGAGGGACAGGCAATGAGCAGTTCTTC. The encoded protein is CASSLGGTGNEQFF.

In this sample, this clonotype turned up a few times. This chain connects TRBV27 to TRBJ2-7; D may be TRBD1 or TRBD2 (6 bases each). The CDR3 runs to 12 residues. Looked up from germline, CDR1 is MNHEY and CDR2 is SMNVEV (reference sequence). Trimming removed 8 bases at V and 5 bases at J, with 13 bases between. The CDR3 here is CASSTGANEQYF. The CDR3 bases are TGTGCCAGCTCCACGGGGGCTAACGAGCAGTACTTC.

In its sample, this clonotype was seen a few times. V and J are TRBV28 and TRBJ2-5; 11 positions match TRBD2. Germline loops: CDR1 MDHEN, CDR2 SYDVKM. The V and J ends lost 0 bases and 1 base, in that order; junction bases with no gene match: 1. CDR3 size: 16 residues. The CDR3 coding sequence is TGTGCCAGCAGTTTATGGGGGACTAGCGGCCAAGAGACCCAGTACTTC. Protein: CASSLWGTSGQETQYF.

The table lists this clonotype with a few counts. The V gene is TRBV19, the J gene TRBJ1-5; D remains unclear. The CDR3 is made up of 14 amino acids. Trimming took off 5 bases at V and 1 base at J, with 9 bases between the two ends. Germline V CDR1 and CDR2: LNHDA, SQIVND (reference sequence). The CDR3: CASSVGLSNQPQHF. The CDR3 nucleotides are TGTGCCAGTAGTGTAGGACTCAGCAATCAGCCCCAGCATTTT. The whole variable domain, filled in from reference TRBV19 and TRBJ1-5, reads DGGITQSPKYLFRKEGQNVTLSCEQNLNHDAMYWYRQDPGQGLRLIYYSQIVNDFQKGDIAEGYSVSREKKESFPLTVTSAQKNPTAFYLCASSVGLSNQPQHFGDGTRLSIL.

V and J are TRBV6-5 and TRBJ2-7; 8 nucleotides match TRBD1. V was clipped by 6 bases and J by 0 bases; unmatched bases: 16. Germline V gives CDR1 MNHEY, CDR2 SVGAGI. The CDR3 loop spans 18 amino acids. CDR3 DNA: TGTGCCAGCAGCATCCGGGACAGGCCTTACCTAAGCTCCTACGAGCAGTACTTC. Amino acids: CASSIRDRPYLSSYEQYF.

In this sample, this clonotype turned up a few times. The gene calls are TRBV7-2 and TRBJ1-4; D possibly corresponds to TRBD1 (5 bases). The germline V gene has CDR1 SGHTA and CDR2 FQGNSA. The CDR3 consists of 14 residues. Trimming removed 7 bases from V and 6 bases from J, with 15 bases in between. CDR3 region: CASTPGGDDEKLFF. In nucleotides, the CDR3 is TGTGCCAGCACCCCGGGAGGGGATGATGAAAAACTGTTTTTT.

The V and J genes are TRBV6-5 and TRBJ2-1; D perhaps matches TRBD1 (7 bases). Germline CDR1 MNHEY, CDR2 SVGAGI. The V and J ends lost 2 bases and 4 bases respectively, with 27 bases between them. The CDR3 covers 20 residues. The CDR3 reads CASSYAAGGLVAGGYNEQFF. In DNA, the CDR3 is TGTGCCAGCAGTTACGCAGCAGGGGGACTCGTCGCGGGTGGATACAATGAGCAGTTCTTC.

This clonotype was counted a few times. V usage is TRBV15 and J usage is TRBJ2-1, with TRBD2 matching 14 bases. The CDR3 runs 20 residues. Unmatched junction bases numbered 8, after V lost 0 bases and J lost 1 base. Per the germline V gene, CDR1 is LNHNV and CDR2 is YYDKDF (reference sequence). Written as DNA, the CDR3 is TGTGCCACCAGCAGAGACCCCGGGACTAGCGGGAGAGGTTCCTACAATGAGCAGTTCTTC. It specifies CATSRDPGTSGRGSYNEQFF.

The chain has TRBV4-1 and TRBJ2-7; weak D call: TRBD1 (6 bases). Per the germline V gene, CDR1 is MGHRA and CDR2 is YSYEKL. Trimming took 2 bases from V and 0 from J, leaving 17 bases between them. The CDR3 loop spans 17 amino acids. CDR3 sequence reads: CASSQRYDGDTSYEQYF. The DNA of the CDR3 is TGCGCCAGCAGCCAAAGATATGATGGGGACACCTCCTACGAGCAGTACTTC.

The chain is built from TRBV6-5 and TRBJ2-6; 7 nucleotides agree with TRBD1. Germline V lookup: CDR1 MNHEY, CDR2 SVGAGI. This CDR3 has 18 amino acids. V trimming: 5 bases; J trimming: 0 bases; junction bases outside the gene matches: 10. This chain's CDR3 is CASSTGQVRPSGANVLTF. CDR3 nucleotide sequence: TGTGCCAGCAGTACCGGACAGGTTCGGCCCTCTGGGGCCAACGTCCTGACTTTC.

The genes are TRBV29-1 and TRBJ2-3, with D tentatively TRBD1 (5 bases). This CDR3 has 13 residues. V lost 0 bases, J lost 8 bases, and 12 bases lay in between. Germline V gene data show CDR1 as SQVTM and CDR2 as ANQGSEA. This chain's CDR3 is CSVEDSDSGTQYF. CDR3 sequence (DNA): TGCAGCGTTGAAGATAGTGACAGTGGTACGCAGTATTTT.

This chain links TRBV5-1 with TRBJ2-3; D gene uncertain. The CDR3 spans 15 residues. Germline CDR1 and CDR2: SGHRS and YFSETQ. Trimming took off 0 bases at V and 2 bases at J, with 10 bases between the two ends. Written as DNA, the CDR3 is TGCGCCAGCAGCTTGGGACGGATTAACACAGATACGCAGTATTTT. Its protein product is CASSLGRINTDTQYF.

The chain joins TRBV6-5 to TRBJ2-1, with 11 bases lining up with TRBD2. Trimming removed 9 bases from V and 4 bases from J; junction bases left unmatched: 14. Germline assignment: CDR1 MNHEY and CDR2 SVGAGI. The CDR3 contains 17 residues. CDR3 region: CARSNPGASGRYNEQFF. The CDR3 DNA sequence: TGTGCCAGGAGCAACCCCGGAGCTAGCGGGAGGTACAATGAGCAGTTCTTC.

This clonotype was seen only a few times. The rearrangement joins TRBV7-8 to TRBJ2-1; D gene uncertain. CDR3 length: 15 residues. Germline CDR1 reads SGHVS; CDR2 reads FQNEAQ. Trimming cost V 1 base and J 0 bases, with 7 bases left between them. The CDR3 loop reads CASSLGPFSYNEQFF. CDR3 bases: TGTGCCAGCAGCTTAGGCCCGTTCTCCTACAATGAGCAGTTCTTC.

The CDR3 region is CASSSITRENYNEQFF. The CDR3 DNA sequence: TGTGCCAGCAGCTCAATCACCAGGGAGAACTACAATGAGCAGTTCTTC. V and J are TRBV7-8 and TRBJ2-1, with D perhaps matching TRBD1 or TRBD2 (5 bases each). Looked up from germline, CDR1 is SGHVS and CDR2 is FQNEAQ. Trimming removed 4 bases at V and 3 bases at J, with 16 bases between. This CDR3 is 16 amino acids long.

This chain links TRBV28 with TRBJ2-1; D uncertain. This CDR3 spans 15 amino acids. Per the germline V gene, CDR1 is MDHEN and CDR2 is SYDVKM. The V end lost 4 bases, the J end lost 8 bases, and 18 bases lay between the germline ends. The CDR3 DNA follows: TGTGCCAGCAGTTCCCGTAGGGTTGGGTTGGATGAGCAGTTCTTC. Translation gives CASSSRRVGLDEQFF.

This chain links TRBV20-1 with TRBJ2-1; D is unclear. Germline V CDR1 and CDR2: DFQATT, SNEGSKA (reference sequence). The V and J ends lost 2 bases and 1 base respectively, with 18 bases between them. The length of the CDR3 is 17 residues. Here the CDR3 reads CSARPGSDPLSYNEQFF. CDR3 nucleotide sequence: TGCAGTGCTAGACCCGGGTCCGACCCTTTGTCCTACAATGAGCAGTTCTTC.

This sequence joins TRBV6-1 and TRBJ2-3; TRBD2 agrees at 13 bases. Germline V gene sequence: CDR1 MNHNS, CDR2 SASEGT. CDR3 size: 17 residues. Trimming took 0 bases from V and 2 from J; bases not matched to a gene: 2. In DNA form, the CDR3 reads TGTGCCAGCAGTGAAGCCGGGACTAGCGGGATCACAGATACGCAGTATTTT. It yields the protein CASSEAGTSGITDTQYF.

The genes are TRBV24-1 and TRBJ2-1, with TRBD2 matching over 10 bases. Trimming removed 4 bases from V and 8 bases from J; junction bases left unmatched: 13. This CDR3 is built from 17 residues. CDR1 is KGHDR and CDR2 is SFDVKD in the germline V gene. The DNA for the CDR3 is TGTGCCACCAGTGAAGTGAGCGGGAGGGCCTCTGTCGATGAGCAGTTCTTC. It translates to CATSEVSGRASVDEQFF.

This CDR3 is CASSPLTGAGETQYF. CDR3 bases: TGTGCCAGCAGCCCTCTGACAGGCGCGGGGGAGACCCAGTACTTC. J is TRBJ2-5 and V is TRBV28; D possibly matches TRBD1 or TRBD2 (6 bases each). V was cut by 6 bases and J by 5 bases, with 19 bases left in between. This CDR3 contains 15 residues. CDR1 is MDHEN and CDR2 is SYDVKM in the germline V gene.

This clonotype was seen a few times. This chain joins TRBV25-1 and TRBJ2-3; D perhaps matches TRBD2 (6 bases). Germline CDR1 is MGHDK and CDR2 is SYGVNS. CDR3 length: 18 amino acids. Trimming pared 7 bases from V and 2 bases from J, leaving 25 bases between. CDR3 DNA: TGTGCCAGCAACGGAGGGTTAGTTGGTGACAGAATCACAGATACGCAGTATTTT. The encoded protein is CASNGGLVGDRITDTQYF. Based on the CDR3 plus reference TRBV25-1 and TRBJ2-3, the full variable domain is EADIYQTPRYLVIGTGKKITLECSQTMGHDKMYWYQQDPGMELHLIHYSYGVNSTEKGDLSSESTVSRIRTEHFPLTLESARPSHTSQYLCASNGGLVGDRITDTQYFGPGTRLTVL.